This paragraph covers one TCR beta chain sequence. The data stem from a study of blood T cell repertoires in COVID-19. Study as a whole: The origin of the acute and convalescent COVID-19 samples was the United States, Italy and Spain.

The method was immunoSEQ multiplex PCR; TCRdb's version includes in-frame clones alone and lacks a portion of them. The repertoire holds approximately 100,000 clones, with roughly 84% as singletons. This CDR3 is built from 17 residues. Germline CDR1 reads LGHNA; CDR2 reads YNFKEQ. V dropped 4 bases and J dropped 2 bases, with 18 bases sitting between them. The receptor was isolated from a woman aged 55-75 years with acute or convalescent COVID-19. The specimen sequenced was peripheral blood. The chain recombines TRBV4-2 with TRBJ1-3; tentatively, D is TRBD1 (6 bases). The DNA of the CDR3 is TGTGCCAGCAGCCTTACTCCTACAGGGATCACTGGAAACACCATATATTTT. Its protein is CASSLTPTGITGNTIYF.